The entry that follows covers one TCR beta chain sequence. Its antigen is not yet known. Base qualities are missing; no much larger clone stands one base away. Donors formed part of the validation cohort, which comprised about 120 subjects and was distinct from the first cohort of some 700 subjects. The source of the sample is a study of cytomegalovirus exposure and HLA in healthy donors (dated by TCRdb to 2016 to 2017). Regarding the complete study: A later analysis indicated that the 120 validation repertoires were generated on the platform also employed for the 700 or so repertoires of the first cohort. The aim of the study was to test whether cataloging public T cell receptors could identify signatures of past pathogen exposure. Besides the first cohort of 666 subjects, a separate validation cohort made up of 95 to 150 different subjects was used. High-throughput TCR immunosequencing, statistical association of individual TCRs with disease status, and machine learning were combined to predict cytomegalovirus infection status.

The CDR1 and CDR2 encoded by the germline V gene (reference sequence) are LNHDA and SQIVND. V and J lose 3 bases and 5 bases, and a span of 8 bases separates them. From the cysteine through the phenylalanine, the CDR3 covers 13 amino acids. The read is trimmed to its CDR3 DNA, 39 bases read in frame from base 1. What the authors observed across the whole study: In the study, about 150 TCR beta chains were listed as associated with cytomegalovirus. Subsequent analysis determined that TCRs grouped into clusters in the first cohort also showed a tendency toward co-occurrence across the 90 to 150 validation repertoires, and approximately 94% of cluster scores exceeded 0. Across donors, most TCR sequences were observed very rarely, whereas some public TCRs were present in many individuals. The authors suggested that the approach could potentially be generalized to other disease states and immunological phenotypes. A later analysis had no HLA typing for the validation cohort, so co-occurrence there was scored across all 110 or so repertoires. In vitro tests confirmed that three of the cytomegalovirus-associated TCR beta chains recognize cytomegalovirus antigens. In both the original and validation cohorts, the classifier was reported to diagnose cytomegalovirus status with high specificity and sensitivity.

Libraries were made using the immunoSEQ multiplex PCR assay. Processing in the source paper ran as follows. To diagnose cytomegalovirus status from the catalog of TCR beta chain sequences, a statistical classification framework was built. TCRdb obtained this table from immuneACCESS and retained in-frame rearrangements with V and J assigned. These tables miss some clones; where compared with another copy, unresolved V genes account for less than half of the shortfall, and the remainder is unexplained. V and J calls and clone size are those listed in that table; D and trimming were worked out from the DNA. The sample records 150,000 to 200,000 clones, about 87% of which are singletons. The ten top clones hold more than 1.2% of the sample.

The sequencing input was PBMCs. This receptor was identified in a woman aged 25 to 39 in good health and CMV-seronegative. This sequence uses TRBV19 and TRBJ1-5; there is no confident call for the D gene. In nucleotides, the sequence is TGTGCCAGTAGTATTGCGGTGGATCAGCCCCAGCATTTT. Translated, it gives CASSIAVDQPQHF.